A selection of T cell receptor beta chains follows, all from one sample in a study of shared T cell receptors in the human thymus. Some clones are missing from TCRdb's copy, which holds only in-frame ones; the method was immunoSEQ multiplex PCR. The profile shows about 660,000 clones, about 89% of them singletons. This sample also appeared in a second study, on human thymus T cells.

The sample was thymocytes. The source is a boy under two years old with a congenital heart defect. Each CDR3 is given with its conserved first and last residue. A D gene is named only where the DNA matches it firmly. A row's size may be missing; if present it is once, few, many or a size class.

D,size,J,V,CDR3,DNA
-,-,TRBJ1-1,TRBV11-2,CASSLDPQGEAFF,TGTGCCAGCAGCTTAGATCCACAGGGTGAAGCTTTCTTT
-,-,TRBJ1-2,TRBV14,CASSQGQTVDYGYTF,TGTGCCAGCAGCCAAGGACAGACCGTGGACTATGGCTACACCTTC
-,-,TRBJ1-1,TRBV7-3,CASSPGHITEAFF,TGTGCCAGCAGCCCGGGACACATCACTGAAGCTTTCTTT
-,-,TRBJ1-1,TRBV5-6,CASSRRQQVSLGTEAFF,TGTGCCAGCAGCCGAAGACAGCAGGTCTCCCTGGGCACTGAAGCTTTCTTT
TRBD1,-,TRBJ1-1,TRBV25-1,CASRGTGGRTEAFF,TGTGCCAGCAGAGGGACAGGGGGAAGAACTGAAGCTTTCTTT
-,-,TRBJ2-4,TRBV5-4,CASSSNLFPKAKNIQYF,TGTGCCAGCAGCTCTAACTTGTTCCCAAAAGCCAAAAACATTCAGTACTTC
-,-,TRBJ1-6,TRBV7-2,CASSLVGRKSSYNSPLHF,TGTGCCAGCAGCTTAGTAGGCAGGAAGAGCTCCTATAATTCACCCCTCCACTTT
-,-,TRBJ2-7,TRBV14,CASSQEARGGEQYF,TGTGCCAGCAGCCAAGAGGCCAGGGGCGGCGAGCAGTACTTC
-,-,TRBJ2-7,TRBV5-1,CASSPALDSNLSSYEQYF,TGCGCCAGCAGCCCCGCGCTAGACAGCAACCTTTCCTCCTACGAGCAGTACTTC
-,-,TRBJ1-6,TRBV27,CASSFGSYNSPLHF,TGTGCCAGCAGTTTCGGGAGCTATAATTCACCCCTCCACTTT
-,once,TRBJ1-1,TRBV11-2,CASSLPPGQSTEAFF,TGTGCCAGCAGCTTACCACCCGGACAGTCCACTGAAGCTTTCTTT
-,-,TRBJ2-1,TRBV11-3,CASSNPCPLSYNEQFF,TGTGCCAGCAGCAATCCTTGTCCCCTCTCCTACAATGAGCAGTTCTTC
TRBD1,once,TRBJ2-7,TRBV6-4,CASSADRGKFSEQYF,TGTGCCAGCAGTGCTGACAGGGGGAAGTTCAGCGAGCAGTACTTC
-,-,TRBJ2-4,TRBV7-6,CASSLGSVAKNIQYF,TGTGCCAGCAGCTTAGGCAGTGTAGCCAAAAACATTCAGTACTTC
-,-,TRBJ1-5,TRBV30,CAWSVRRGGWQPQHF,TGTGCCTGGAGTGTACGTCGGGGGGGCTGGCAGCCCCAGCATTTT
TRBD2,-,TRBJ2-7,TRBV15,CATGTSGDYEQYF,TGTGCCACCGGGACTAGCGGGGATTACGAGCAGTACTTC
TRBD1,-,TRBJ1-5,TRBV6-6,CASSPGQAYSNQPQHF,TGTGCCAGCAGTCCCGGACAGGCCTATAGCAATCAGCCCCAGCATTTT
-,-,TRBJ2-2,TRBV4-1,CASSPTVIRTGELFF,TGCGCCAGCAGCCCAACAGTAATCAGGACCGGGGAGCTGTTTTTT
-,-,TRBJ2-3,TRBV6-5,CASRGLCGGTDTQYF,TGTGCCAGCAGGGGGTTGTGCGGAGGGACAGATACGCAGTATTTT
TRBD2,-,TRBJ2-3,TRBV14,CASSQSGRTTDTQYF,TGTGCCAGCAGCCAAAGCGGGAGGACCACAGATACGCAGTATTTT
TRBD2,-,TRBJ2-3,TRBV4-3,CASSQRTSGSTDTQYF,TGCGCCAGCAGCCAACGGACTAGCGGGAGCACAGATACGCAGTATTTT
TRBD1,once,TRBJ2-1,TRBV7-2,CASSRGQGGDNEQFF,TGTGCCAGCAGCCGCGGACAGGGTGGGGACAATGAGCAGTTCTTC
-,-,TRBJ1-2,TRBV6-4,CASSDRGGNRSGYTF,TGTGCCAGCAGCGACCGGGGGGGGAATAGGAGCGGCTACACCTTC
TRBD2,-,TRBJ2-7,TRBV7-6,CASSIDQGLAASYEQYF,TGTGCCAGCAGCATCGACCAAGGACTAGCGGCCTCCTACGAGCAGTACTTC
TRBD2,-,TRBJ2-7,TRBV5-5,CASSWTSGDYEQYF,TGTGCCAGCAGCTGGACTAGCGGTGACTACGAGCAGTACTTC
TRBD1,-,TRBJ1-5,TRBV4-1,CASSDQTTGDQPQHF,TGCGCCAGCAGCGATCAAACCACAGGGGATCAGCCCCAGCATTTT
-,-,TRBJ1-4,TRBV6-5,CASRGEAINEKLFF,TGTGCCAGCAGGGGGGAGGCGATTAATGAAAAACTGTTTTTT
TRBD2,-,TRBJ2-6,TRBV28,CASSPPPGLADSGANVLTF,TGTGCCAGCAGTCCCCCACCGGGACTAGCGGACTCTGGGGCCAACGTCCTGACTTTC
TRBD1,once,TRBJ1-2,TRBV2,CASSGTGTRYTF,TGTGCCAGCAGCGGGACAGGCACGAGGTACACCTTC
TRBD1,-,TRBJ2-1,TRBV29-1,CSVADRENLNEQFF,TGCAGCGTTGCGGACAGGGAGAATCTCAATGAGCAGTTCTTC
-,-,TRBJ1-5,TRBV28,CASSPLKQDRNQPQHF,TGTGCCAGCAGTCCCCTTAAGCAGGATCGCAATCAGCCCCAGCATTTT
TRBD2,-,TRBJ2-3,TRBV19,CASSPGTSEGTDTQYF,TGTGCCAGTAGTCCTGGGACTAGTGAGGGCACAGATACGCAGTATTTT
-,once,TRBJ2-7,TRBV7-9,CASSNSRYEQYF,TGTGCCAGCAGCAATTCCCGCTACGAGCAGTACTTC
TRBD1,few,TRBJ1-3,TRBV4-1,CASSQDSQGASGNTIYF,TGCGCCAGCAGCCAAGATTCACAGGGGGCCTCTGGAAACACCATATATTTT
-,-,TRBJ2-7,TRBV6-1,CASSDWTNQYF,TGTGCCAGCAGTGATTGGACAAACCAGTACTTC
-,-,TRBJ1-2,TRBV6-1,CASSAREARYGYTF,TGTGCCAGCAGCGCTAGGGAGGCGCGGTATGGCTACACCTTC
-,-,TRBJ2-1,TRBV14,CASSQDQASRYSYNEQFF,TGTGCCAGCAGCCAAGATCAGGCCTCCCGCTACTCCTACAATGAGCAGTTCTTC
TRBD2,once,TRBJ2-3,TRBV10-3,CAISESRGTSVYTQYF,TGTGCCATCAGTGAGTCGAGGGGGACTAGCGTGTATACGCAGTATTTT
-,once,TRBJ2-5,TRBV11-2,CASSRNAGKPQETQYF,TGTGCCAGCAGCCGAAACGCAGGGAAACCTCAAGAGACCCAGTACTTC
TRBD2,-,TRBJ2-5,TRBV19,CASKRTSESRAQYF,TGTGCCAGTAAACGGACTAGCGAGAGCAGGGCCCAGTACTTC
TRBD2,-,TRBJ2-3,TRBV27,CASSPGLDPYDTQYF,TGTGCCAGCAGTCCGGGACTAGACCCTTACGATACGCAGTATTTT
-,-,TRBJ1-1,TRBV19,CASSMGRQLNTEAFF,TGTGCCAGTAGTATGGGGCGGCAGTTGAACACTGAAGCTTTCTTT
-,-,TRBJ2-7,TRBV5-5,CASSFYGDSSYEQYF,TGTGCCAGCAGCTTTTACGGCGACTCCTCCTACGAGCAGTACTTC
-,few,TRBJ2-7,TRBV27,CASSRKTGPPIYEQYF,TGTGCCAGCAGTCGTAAGACAGGTCCTCCAATTTACGAGCAGTACTTC
TRBD1,-,TRBJ1-1,TRBV28,CASSPPERGQAKRVNTEAFF,TGTGCCAGCAGTCCTCCCGAACGGGGACAGGCTAAAAGGGTAAACACTGAAGCTTTCTTT
TRBD2,-,TRBJ2-5,TRBV28,CASSLGWLAGGIQETQYF,TGTGCCAGCAGTTTAGGGTGGCTAGCGGGAGGCATCCAAGAGACCCAGTACTTC
TRBD1,-,TRBJ1-5,TRBV28,CASRRGQGGPPQHF,TGTGCCAGCAGACGGGGACAGGGGGGTCCGCCCCAGCATTTT
TRBD1,-,TRBJ1-5,TRBV28,CASSLLGQGRRQPQHF,TGTGCCAGCAGTTTATTGGGACAGGGAAGAAGACAGCCCCAGCATTTT
TRBD1,few,TRBJ1-3,TRBV7-6,CASSPPSRTGRGNTIYF,TGTGCCAGCAGCCCCCCTTCCCGGACAGGGCGGGGAAACACCATATATTTT
-,-,TRBJ2-1,TRBV6-1,CASRGWEKPYNEQFF,TGTGCCAGCAGGGGGTGGGAGAAACCCTACAATGAGCAGTTCTTC
TRBD2,-,TRBJ2-1,TRBV5-1,CASSIPSGTNSYNEQFF,TGCGCCAGCAGCATCCCTAGCGGCACAAACTCCTACAATGAGCAGTTCTTC
-,-,TRBJ2-7,TRBV7-2,CASSLWRASYEQYF,TGTGCCAGCAGCTTGTGGCGGGCTTCCTACGAGCAGTACTTC